This T cell receptor (beta chain) was sequenced during a study of regulatory T cells in long-lasting Graves disease. Time point: persistent/refractory GD, antithyroid drugs over 5 years with positive TRAb. The TCR library was prepared using RNA isolated from PBMCs. V dropped 5 bases and J dropped 7; count of bases not matched to a gene: 3. The germline V gene has CDR1 LNHNV and CDR2 YYDKDF (reference sequence). CDR3 length: 13 amino acids. CDR3-region Arm-PCR and iRepertoire HTBI primers produced the TCR beta libraries. TCRdb re-called the multiplex PCR reads through MiXCR, storing one row per CDR3 protein. This sample has roughly 500,000 distinct CDR3 sequences, with around 20% found just once.

The TCR was taken from a female donor with Graves disease. Sequenced material: peripheral blood mononuclear cells (PBMCs), taken when the disease was refractory, from a patient treated with antithyroid drugs. The chain has TRBV15 and TRBJ2-7; TRBD2 matches at 12 bases. CDR3 nucleotide sequence: TGTGCCACCAGCGGGACTAGCGGGTGGGAGCAGTACTTC. It is translated as CATSGTSGWEQYF.